This is a list of T cell receptor beta chains from one sample in a study of T cells after somatic rescue of genetic block. Libraries were prepared by immunoSEQ multiplex PCR; TCRdb keeps only in-frame clonotypes and omits some of them. Here the sample spans approximately 70,000 clones, approximately 90% being singletons. The sample taken for sequencing was peripheral blood mononuclear cells (PBMCs). The receptors here all came from a man aged 30 to 39. CDR3s include the opening cysteine and the closing phenylalanine or tryptophan.

J gene,V gene,CDR3 protein
TRBJ2-1,TRBV11-3,CASSTGLAGGLSSYNEQFF
TRBJ2-5,TRBV13,CASSPEGDAIGTQYF
TRBJ2-7,TRBV5-1,CASSLQGFDEQYF
TRBJ1-2,TRBV6-1,CASKNTGGGGYTF
TRBJ2-4,TRBV15,CATSRGGVAKNIQYF
TRBJ2-1,TRBV4-1,CASSQDNLRYNEQFF
TRBJ1-2,TRBV19,CASSLPGQDYGYTF
TRBJ2-5,TRBV29-1,CSVVGSISGTQETQYF
TRBJ2-7,TRBV7-2,CASSPGLAGSSGQYF
TRBJ2-7,TRBV28,CASSSGLAGGYEQYF
TRBJ1-1,TRBV29-1,CSVSRGTEAFF
TRBJ2-7,TRBV4-3,CASSLEPGLAPYEQYF
TRBJ2-7,TRBV27,CASSLSYGTGVGEQYF
TRBJ2-3,TRBV7-2,CASSLGQGSDTQYF
TRBJ2-3,TRBV5-1,CASSLDAGSKGTDTQYF
TRBJ1-1,TRBV28,CASSFGTGGAFF
TRBJ1-2,TRBV9,CASGVGAYYRYGYTF
TRBJ2-2,TRBV4-1,CASSQPGLAGFTGELFF
TRBJ2-7,TRBV5-5,CASSGNYEQYF
TRBJ2-5,TRBV27,CASSLTGETQYF
TRBJ2-7,TRBV5-6,CASSRDRGYEQYF
TRBJ1-6,TRBV28,CAGGGRNSPLHF
TRBJ2-3,TRBV12-5,CASGLPDSSGGITDTQYF
TRBJ1-5,TRBV4-3,CASSQGQGGQPQHF
TRBJ1-1,TRBV5-4,CASSFNRDTEAFF
TRBJ2-4,TRBV4-3,CASSQEALAKNIQYF